Below, 23 T cell receptor beta chains from the same sample are listed, as sequenced in a study of identical twins. Via MiXCR, TCRdb re-called the 5' RACE reads, giving one row per CDR3 protein. The data show some 200,000 distinct CDR3 sequences, more than 6.5% seen once. The data also belong to a second study, concerning yellow fever vaccine responses in identical twins.

The sequencing input was memory (CD45RO+) T cells sorted from blood. The receptors here all came from a woman under 30 in good health.

As for this clonotype: The germline gene is not matched at one end of the junction; a read error may be the cause. V is TRBV3-1 and J is TRBJ2-1; TRBD2 matches 8 bases. The CDR3 covers 15 residues. Germline-derived CDR1 and CDR2 are LGHDT and YNNKEL (reference sequence). This CDR3 reads CACSPTTSAYNEQFF. CDR3 coding DNA: TGTGCCTGCAGCCCGACGACTAGCGCCTACAATGAGCAGTTCTTC.

This clonotype came up many times. The J gene is TRBJ2-7, the V gene TRBV12-3 or TRBV12-4; 9 bases map to TRBD1. The CDR3 length is 14 residues. Trimming took 6 bases from V and 4 from J; bases not matched to a gene: 7. CDR3 nucleotide sequence: TGTGCCAGCAGGAAACAGGGGGCGACGTACGAGCAGTACTTC. Its protein is CASRKQGATYEQYF.

This clonotype was counted ten times or more. This rearrangement joins TRBV7-9 to TRBJ2-2, with 8 bases aligning to TRBD1. This CDR3 spans 14 amino acids. V was pared by 5 bases and J by 4 bases, with 3 bases of the junction left unmatched. Germline assignment: CDR1 SEHNR and CDR2 FQNEAQ (reference sequence). The CDR3 here is CASSRTGGTGELFF. CDR3 DNA sequence: TGTGCCAGCAGCCGAACAGGGGGCACCGGGGAGCTGTTTTTT.

This clonotype was recorded many times. This rearrangement joins TRBV6-1 to TRBJ1-3; D is unresolved. CDR3 length: 17 amino acids. CDR1 is MNHNS and CDR2 is SASEGT in the germline V gene. Trimming removed 5 bases at V and 0 bases at J, with 17 bases between. The CDR3 bases are TGTGCCAGCAGTCGAACCATGGACGGACGCTCTGGAAACACCATATATTTT. Protein sequence: CASSRTMDGRSGNTIYF.

The genes are TRBV3-1 and TRBJ2-3; possible D gene TRBD2, 5 bases. V lost 1 base and J 14 bases, leaving 16 bases between the germline ends. The CDR3 length is 13 residues. Germline CDR1 is LGHDT and CDR2 is YNNKEL (reference sequence). CDR3 sequence reads: CASSQVLTPGLYF. As DNA, the CDR3 is TGTGCCAGCAGCCAAGTTTTGACCCCCGGACTGTATTTT.

The rearrangement joins TRBV10-3 to TRBJ2-7; D is unresolved. From germline, CDR1 is ENHRY and CDR2 SYGVKD. Trimming removed 2 bases from V and 2 bases from J, with 4 bases in between. The CDR3 is 12 residues long. The CDR3 sequence is CAISEVPYEQYF. In DNA, the CDR3 is TGTGCCATCAGTGAGGTCCCCTACGAGCAGTACTTC.

J is TRBJ2-1 and V is TRBV7-3; TRBD2 matches 12 bases. The CDR3 is 15 residues long. Germline CDR1 is SGHTA and CDR2 is FQGTGA. V was pared by 4 bases and J by 5 bases, with 3 bases of the junction left unmatched. The CDR3 DNA reads TGTGCCAGCAGCTCTAGCGGGGGGGGGAACAATGAGCAGTTCTTC. Encoded protein: CASSSSGGGNNEQFF.

This chain joins TRBV29-1 and TRBJ2-3, with 9 bases fitting TRBD2. The V gene's germline CDR1 is SQVTM and CDR2 ANQGSEA. V dropped 4 bases and J dropped 6; count of bases not matched to a gene: 5. The CDR3 loop spans 13 amino acids. The CDR3: CSVGGGAGDTQYF. Here the CDR3 DNA reads TGCAGCGTTGGCGGGGGGGCCGGGGATACGCAGTATTTT.

This clonotype came up a few times. This chain uses TRBV27 with TRBJ2-7, with 11 positions matching TRBD2. Trimming at V came to 4 bases and at J to 5 bases, leaving 4 bases not matched to a gene. This CDR3 spans 14 amino acids. CDR1 is MNHEY, CDR2 SMNVEV, per germline (reference sequence). The CDR3 DNA sequence: TGTGCCAGCAGTTCAGGGACTAGCGGAAACGAGCAGTACTTC. Protein sequence: CASSSGTSGNEQYF.

The chain joins TRBV6-1 to TRBJ1-1; D not resolved. Deletions cut 7 bases from V and 10 bases from J, with 28 bases between. CDR1 is MNHNS, CDR2 SASEGT, per germline. This CDR3 is built from 16 residues. CDR3 bases: TGTGCCAGCATGGGAATGGGTGGGGTCGTGTCGAGGGCAGCTTTCTTT. It translates to CASMGMGGVVSRAAFF.

The V and J genes are TRBV7-2 and TRBJ2-2; 8 nucleotides align to TRBD2. CDR1 and CDR2 from the germline V gene are SGHTA and FQGNSA. The CDR3 has 14 amino acids. With 5 bases clipped from V and 6 bases from J, the junction kept 5 bases outside the gene matches. The CDR3 DNA follows: TGTGCCAGCAGCACGACTAGCGCGGCCGGGGAGCTGTTTTTT. Its translation is CASSTTSAAGELFF.

Here the CDR3 DNA reads TGTGCCAGCGGCGTAGGCTACGAGCAGTACTTC. It translates to CASGVGYEQYF. The rearrangement links TRBV7-2 to TRBJ2-7, with no clear D. From germline, CDR1 is SGHTA and CDR2 FQGNSA. CDR3 size: 11 residues. V lost 8 bases and J 3 bases, leaving 8 bases between the germline ends.

The sample holds many counts of this clonotype. The rearrangement uses TRBV5-1 and TRBJ2-5; D gene uncertain. The germline V gene has CDR1 SGHRS and CDR2 YFSETQ. This CDR3 comprises 12 residues. V was clipped by 2 bases and J by 2 bases, with 4 bases between them. The CDR3 DNA reads TGCGCCAGCAGCTTTTCTCAAGAGACCCAGTACTTC. It specifies CASSFSQETQYF.

The CDR3: CASSTRDRARGETQYF. The DNA for the CDR3 is TGTGCCAGCAGTACGCGTGACAGGGCGAGAGGGGAGACCCAGTACTTC. V usage is TRBV6-1 and J usage is TRBJ2-5; 7 bases fit TRBD1. Trimming took 5 bases from V and 5 from J; bases not matched to a gene: 14. The CDR3 extends over 16 amino acids. CDR1 is MNHNS and CDR2 is SASEGT in the germline V gene.

This clonotype was picked up one time. The genes are TRBV15 and TRBJ2-7; 13 positions agree with TRBD2. CDR1 LNHNV and CDR2 YYDKDF come from the germline V gene (reference sequence). The CDR3 has 18 amino acids. Trimming removed 2 bases from V and 1 base from J; junction bases left unmatched: 8. CDR3 sequence reads: CATSRLPGTSGTSYEQYF. The CDR3 nucleotides read TGTGCCACCAGCAGACTCCCCGGGACTAGCGGGACTTCCTACGAGCAGTACTTC.

The CDR3 DNA follows: TGTGCCAGCAGGAGCGGCAGAACTTACAATGAGCAGTTCTTC. Amino acid sequence: CASRSGRTYNEQFF. V is TRBV28 and J is TRBJ2-1; TRBD2 might be the D (5 bases). Trimming took 6 bases from V and 4 from J, leaving 13 bases between them. Germline CDR1 and CDR2: MDHEN and SYDVKM. The CDR3 consists of 14 residues. Based on the CDR3 plus reference TRBV28 and TRBJ2-1, the full variable domain is DVKVTQSSRYLVKRTGEKVFLECVQDMDHENMFWYRQDPGLGLRLIYFSYDVKMKEKGDIPEGYSVSREKKERFSLILESASTNQTSMYLCASRSGRTYNEQFFGPGTRLTVL.

The V gene is TRBV27, the J gene TRBJ2-7, with 8 bases matching TRBD2. The CDR3 is 14 amino acids. V lost 8 bases and J lost 3; bases outside the gene matches: 9. CDR1 is MNHEY and CDR2 is SMNVEV in the germline V gene (reference sequence). The CDR3 coding sequence is TGTGCCAGCCGAAAAGCGGGAGCGTTCTACGAGCAGTACTTC. Protein product: CASRKAGAFYEQYF.

The chain employs TRBV12-3 or TRBV12-4 and TRBJ2-1; 7 bases line up with TRBD2. V lost 3 bases and J lost 11; bases outside the gene matches: 10. The CDR3 has 14 amino acids. CDR3 loop: CASSFSGGPKQQFF. As DNA, the CDR3 is TGTGCCAGCAGTTTTTCGGGAGGTCCAAAACAGCAGTTCTTC.

There are a few counts of this clonotype. The gene calls are TRBV20-1 and TRBJ2-5; 11 nucleotides match TRBD2. The germline V gene encodes CDR1 DFQATT and CDR2 SNEGSKA (reference sequence). The CDR3 is 17 amino acids. The J segment lost 5 bases and the V segment lost 0 bases, leaving 11 bases of the junction unmatched. The CDR3 here is CSARDISGRGFWETQYF. The DNA for the CDR3 is TGCAGTGCTAGAGATATTAGCGGGAGGGGGTTTTGGGAGACCCAGTACTTC.

On this clonotype itself: Given the absence of the conserved phenylalanine or tryptophan at the CDR3 end, a read error is likely. This chain links TRBV27 with TRBJ2-1, with 14 bases matching TRBD2. V gave up 5 bases and J gave up 9 bases; unmatched junction bases: 9. CDR3 length equals 16 residues. The germline CDR1 and CDR2 sequences are MNHEY and SMNVEV (reference sequence). The CDR3 nucleotides read TGTGCCAGCAGTAGACTGACTAGCGGGAGGGCCAGTGAGCAGTTCTCC. Amino acid sequence: CASSRLTSGRASEQFS.

This clonotype has a handful of counts. The CDR3 sequence is CASSQDLPSGSPNTGELFF. The CDR3 DNA follows: TGCGCCAGCAGCCAAGATCTCCCTAGCGGGTCTCCGAACACCGGGGAGCTGTTTTTT. The V gene is TRBV4-3, the J gene TRBJ2-2; 8 positions match TRBD2. CDR1 and CDR2 from the germline V gene are LGHNA and YSLEER. V shed 0 bases and J 0 bases; nucleotides not matched to a gene: 9. This CDR3 contains 19 residues.

In this sample, this clonotype turned up many times. The rearrangement uses TRBV12-3 or TRBV12-4 and TRBJ2-1; the match to TRBD2 covers 7 bases. The V gene end was trimmed by 6 bases and the J gene end by 3 bases; junction bases not matched to a gene: 8. CDR3 length: 15 amino acids. The CDR3 sequence: CASRLDGGIYNEQFF. In DNA, the CDR3 is TGTGCCAGCAGGTTGGACGGGGGGATCTACAATGAGCAGTTCTTC.

This clonotype was recorded a few times. The chain joins TRBV29-1 to TRBJ2-7; possibly TRBD1 for D (9 bases). CDR3 length: 14 residues. Germline assignment: CDR1 SQVTM and CDR2 ANQGSEA. V lost 6 bases, J lost 1 base, and 16 bases lay in between. CDR3 region: CSVGGGTGSYEQYF. The CDR3, as DNA: TGCAGCGTCGGGGGGGGGACAGGGTCCTACGAGCAGTACTTC.